This T cell receptor (beta chain) emerged from a study of early stage breast cancer tumors. Study in general: Among approximately 12 ER+/PR+/HER2- tumors, eight were ductal, four lobular. Study results and caveats: Chain pairing and CD4, CD8 or FOXP3 expression were not captured. Most shared enriched TCRB sequences were commonly generated ones.

In the case of this clone: Antigen: not known.

Sequencing was performed with immunoSEQ multiplex PCR; in TCRdb, only in-frame clones are kept and a portion is missing. This sample has about 69,000 clones; around 80% occur once, and the top ten carry around 4.7%. The germline V and J ends were trimmed by 0 bases and 9 bases, with 5 bases remaining between them. This CDR3 comprises 11 residues. Germline V gene sequence: CDR1 MRHNA, CDR2 SNTAGT. The chain recombines TRBV6-4 with TRBJ1-2; no clear D gene. This sequence was found in a person in their 40s with breast cancer. Sequenced input: blood. The CDR3 coding sequence is TGTGCCAGCAGTGACTCACGGCGCTACACCTTC. Translation gives CASSDSRRYTF.